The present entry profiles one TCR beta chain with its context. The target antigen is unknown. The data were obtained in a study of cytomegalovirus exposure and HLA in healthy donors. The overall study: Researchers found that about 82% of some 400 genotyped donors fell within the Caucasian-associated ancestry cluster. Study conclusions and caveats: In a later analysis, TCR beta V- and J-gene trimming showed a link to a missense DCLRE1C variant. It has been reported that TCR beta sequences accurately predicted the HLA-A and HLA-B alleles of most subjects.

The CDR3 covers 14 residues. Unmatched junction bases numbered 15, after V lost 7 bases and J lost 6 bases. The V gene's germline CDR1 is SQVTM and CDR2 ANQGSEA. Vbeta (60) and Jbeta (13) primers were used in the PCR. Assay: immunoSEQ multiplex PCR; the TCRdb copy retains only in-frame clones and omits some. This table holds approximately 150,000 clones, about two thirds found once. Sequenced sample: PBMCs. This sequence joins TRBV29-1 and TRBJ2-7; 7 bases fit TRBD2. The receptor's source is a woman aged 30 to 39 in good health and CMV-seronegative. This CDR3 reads CSAGSGGGPFEQYF. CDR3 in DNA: TGCAGCGCAGGATCGGGCGGGGGACCTTTCGAGCAGTACTTC.